Listed here is a single TCR beta chain. Its antigen is still unknown. The CDR3 spans 11 residues. Trimming removed 4 bases from V and 5 bases from J, with 6 bases in between. The germline CDR1 and CDR2 sequences are SGDLS and YYNGEE. The data derive from a study of T cell responses to AZD1222 COVID-19 vaccine. Study-wide results and limits: Sampling captured repertoires only after the peak T cell response. Females made up more of the donors, who were largely white British, and clonal diversity may have come out too low.

Combined were second doses at about 4 or about 12 weeks. Repertoires were generated with immunoSEQ multiplex PCR, while TCRdb's copy carries only in-frame clones and drops some. Among approximately 52,000 clones, 87% were seen once, and the ten largest hold about 2.5%. The source is an adult who received the AZD1222 COVID-19 vaccine. The chain carries TRBV9 and TRBJ2-5; D ambiguous. Sequenced material: peripheral blood, taken 28 days after the second AZD1222 dose. The CDR3 loop is CASSPGETQYF. In DNA, the CDR3 is TGTGCCAGCAGCCCCGGGGAGACCCAGTACTTC.